The 8 T cell receptor beta chains below all came from one sample that was sequenced in a study of long-term antiretroviral therapy in people with HIV (dated by TCRdb to the early 2020s). The immunoSEQ hsTCRB v3.0 assay was used at survey level resolution to sequence the TRB variable region. TCRdb carries this immuneACCESS record with in-frame sequences only. Its versions omit some clonotypes, under half of them owing to an unresolved V gene in the studies checked, with the rest unexplained. The sample table holds approximately 25,000 clones, of which 80% to 90% were seen once. The top ten clonotypes cover 2.3% of the sample. Sequenced here: unsorted PBMCs, sampled 3 years after starting antiretroviral therapy. The receptors come from a man in his fifties with HIV.

A remark on this clone: At one boundary the junction diverges from the germline segment, which might be a read error. The J gene is TRBJ2-7, the V gene TRBV7-7; no reliable D call. The germline CDR1 and CDR2 sequences are SSHAT and FNYEAQ (reference sequence). The CDR3 runs to 16 residues. The DNA of the CDR3 is TGTGCTAGCAGCTTAGGCCCTCCTATGAGCTCCTACGAGCAGTACTTC. Protein: CASSLGPPMSSYEQYF.

The rearrangement links TRBV11-2 to TRBJ2-3, with D possibly being TRBD1 (5 bases). V was pared by 5 bases and J by 2 bases, with 14 bases between. Germline V lookup: CDR1 SGHAT, CDR2 FQNNGV. The CDR3 runs 15 residues. CDR3 sequence: CASSPRVQFTDTQYF. CDR3 bases: TGTGCCAGCAGCCCCAGGGTGCAGTTCACAGATACGCAGTATTTT.

This clone was observed a single time. The J gene is TRBJ2-7, the V gene TRBV27, with D unresolved. Germline assignment: CDR1 MNHEY and CDR2 SMNVEV (reference sequence). The V gene lost 3 bases and the J gene lost 0 bases, with 6 bases spanning the gap. The CDR3 covers 13 residues. CDR3 loop: CASSFSSSYEQYF. Here the CDR3 DNA reads TGTGCCAGCAGTTTCAGCAGCTCCTACGAGCAGTACTTC.

This clone was observed a few times. The chain uses TRBV7-9 and TRBJ1-2; D call uncertain. The CDR3 extends over 11 amino acids. Germline CDR1 SEHNR, CDR2 FQNEAQ (reference sequence). V was cut by 1 base and J by 3 bases, with 0 bases left in between. The CDR3 loop reads CASSLDYGYTF. CDR3 nucleotide sequence: TGTGCCAGCAGCTTAGACTATGGCTACACCTTC.

The chain's CDR3 is CASSLRDRVLDGEKLFF. CDR3 nucleotide sequence: TGTGCCAGCAGCTTGCGCGACAGGGTATTAGATGGTGAAAAACTGTTTTTT. The rearrangement uses TRBV5-8 and TRBJ1-4; 7 bases fit TRBD1. The V and J ends lost 1 base and 7 bases, in that order; junction bases with no gene match: 13. CDR1 and CDR2 from the germline V gene are SGHTS and YDEGEE. This CDR3 is 17 amino acids long.

This rearrangement joins TRBV7-3 to TRBJ1-1, with 7 bases fitting TRBD1. This CDR3 contains 14 residues. With V trimmed by 5 bases and J by 6 bases, 9 bases remained unmatched. Looked up from germline, CDR1 is SGHTA and CDR2 is FQGTGA. The CDR3 sequence is CASSTIGGGSEAFF. As DNA, the CDR3 is TGTGCCAGCAGCACAATAGGAGGGGGCTCTGAAGCTTTCTTT.

J is TRBJ2-7 and V is TRBV5-1, with 10 nucleotides matching TRBD1. V gave up 2 bases and J gave up 3 bases; unmatched junction bases: 8. There are 16 residues in the CDR3. Germline CDR1 reads SGHRS; CDR2 reads YFSETQ. The CDR3 nucleotides are TGCGCCAGCAGCTTTAAGATCAGGACAGGGGGCTACGAGCAGTACTTC. This codes for CASSFKIRTGGYEQYF. Supplemented by reference TRBV5-1 and TRBJ2-7, the full variable domain reads KAGVTQTPRYLIKTRGQQVTLSCSPISGHRSVSWYQQTPGQGLQFLFEYFSETQRNKGNFPGRFSGRQFSNSRSEMNVSTLELGDSALYLCASSFKIRTGGYEQYFGPGTRLTVT.

V gene TRBV5-1 combines with J gene TRBJ2-7; 9 bases fit TRBD2. This CDR3 has 14 amino acids. With V trimmed by 0 bases and J by 2 bases, 0 bases remained unmatched. CDR1 SGHRS and CDR2 YFSETQ come from the germline V gene. CDR3 sequence (DNA): TGCGCCAGCAGCTTGGGCGGGAGGGCCTACGAGCAGTACTTC. This sequence encodes CASSLGGRAYEQYF.